This T cell receptor beta chain came from a study of blood T cell repertoires in COVID-19. Study background: Collection of acute and convalescent COVID-19 samples took place in the United States, Italy and Spain. PBMCs, B-cell-depleted T cells, or T cells were the source of the cDNA or gDNA that made up the material.

Per the original data handling: It was from reference gene primer amplification that nucleated cell counts were estimated. Repertoires were generated with immunoSEQ multiplex PCR, while TCRdb's copy carries only in-frame clones and drops some. The D gene and trimming were derived from the DNA, and the V and J assignments and clone size from that table. This sample carries more than 95,000 clones, 85% to 90% of them seen once, and the ten largest clones take about 7.4%. This CDR3 contains 17 residues. After removal of 0 bases from V and 1 base from J, the junction contained 10 bases not matched to a gene. Germline V gene data show CDR1 as SGHRS and CDR2 as YFSETQ.

This receptor was obtained from a man in his 70s who had recovered from COVID-19. Sequenced: peripheral blood. The chain links TRBV5-1 to TRBJ2-7; TRBD2 matches at 7 bases. The CDR3: CASSLGLAEPYSYEQYF. In nucleotides, the CDR3 is TGCGCCAGCAGCTTGGGGCTAGCGGAGCCCTATTCCTACGAGCAGTACTTC.